This T cell receptor (beta chain) was sequenced during a study of T cell repertoires in cytomegalovirus infection. In the study overall: CMV infection plus the matching HLA type was flagged by public TCR beta signatures.

About this clonotype itself: Its antigen is currently unknown.

This CDR3 has 14 residues. Germline assignment: CDR1 SNHLY and CDR2 FYNNEI. Trimming at V came to 8 bases and at J to 1 base, leaving 3 bases not matched to a gene. Using its own MiXCR run on the reads, TCRdb lists one record per CDR3 protein. Here the sample spans hundreds of thousands of distinct CDR3 sequences, roughly 42% being singletons. The TCR originated in a human donor in good health (CMV status not recorded). Some clones in this sample may be carry-over from other donors' samples. The source material was cultured PBMCs, sampled from culture after CMV antigen stimulation. The chain has TRBV2 and TRBJ2-3, with 10 positions matching TRBD2. The chain's CDR3 is CASGAGGGTDTQYF. DNA for the CDR3: TGTGCCAGCGGAGCGGGGGGGGGCACAGATACGCAGTATTTT.